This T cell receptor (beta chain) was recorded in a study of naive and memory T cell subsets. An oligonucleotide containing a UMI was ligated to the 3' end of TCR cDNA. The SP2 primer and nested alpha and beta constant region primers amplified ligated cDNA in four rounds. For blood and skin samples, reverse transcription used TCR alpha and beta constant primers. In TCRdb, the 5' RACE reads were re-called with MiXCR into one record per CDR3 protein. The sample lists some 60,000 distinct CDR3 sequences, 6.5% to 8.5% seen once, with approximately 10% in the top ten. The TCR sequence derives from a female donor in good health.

CDR3 DNA: TGTGCCAGCAGCTTCCTAGCGAGGTACTACAATGAGCAGTTCTTC. Its protein is CASSFLARYYNEQFF. The chain has TRBV13 and TRBJ2-1; TRBD2 is a possible D gene (6 bases). The CDR3 spans 15 residues. V was pared by 3 bases and J by 3 bases, with 12 bases between. Germline CDR1 reads PRHDT; CDR2 reads FYEKMQ (reference sequence). Variable domain in full (rest from reference TRBV13 and TRBJ2-1): AAGVIQSPRHLIKEKRETATLKCYPIPRHDTVYWYQQGPGQDPQFLISFYEKMQSDKGSIPDRFSAQQFSDYHSELNMSSLELGDSALYFCASSFLARYYNEQFFGPGTRLTVL.